The 2 T cell receptor beta chains below come from one sample, sequenced in a study of T cells in Graves' hyperthyroidism and ophthalmopathy (dated by TCRdb to about 2019). The library relied on multiplex PCR. Data came from an Illumina HiSeq 2000. TCR beta CDR3 regions were amplified from RNA transcripts. The first round of RT-PCR for the TCR CDR3 was performed with the HTBI primer set and the Qiagen OneStep RT-PCR kit. In-frame beta chains were kept once TCRdb had trimmed the public reads at Q25 with fastp and called clones with MiXCR. Rows with one shared CDR3 protein collapse into an entry with the most common genes and DNA. The table for this sample lists around 340,000 distinct CDR3 sequences; 15% to 20% of them were counted only once. Together, the top ten hold around 47% of the sample. The sample taken for sequencing was blood. These receptor sequences come from a woman between 50 and 59 years old with Graves' hyperthyroidism.

As to this clonotype: Given a much more abundant clone one base away, this may be a read error. The chain is built from TRBV12-3 or TRBV12-4 and TRBJ1-2; TRBD1 agrees at 7 bases. V shed 5 bases and J 12 bases; nucleotides not matched to a gene: 9. The CDR3 runs 12 residues. CDR3 bases: TGTGCCAGCAGTCTTGACAGGGAAGGACACACCTTC. Its translation is CASSLDREGHTF.

This clonotype was detected only a few times. The rearrangement joins TRBV9 to TRBJ1-6, with D hard to call. Germline V gene data show CDR1 as SGDLS and CDR2 as YYNGEE. Trimming cost V 2 bases and J 6 bases, with 9 bases left between them. The CDR3 has 14 amino acids. The CDR3 DNA reads as TGTGCCAGCAGCGTGAGAGGGTCTAATTCACCCCTCCACTTT. It specifies CASSVRGSNSPLHF.